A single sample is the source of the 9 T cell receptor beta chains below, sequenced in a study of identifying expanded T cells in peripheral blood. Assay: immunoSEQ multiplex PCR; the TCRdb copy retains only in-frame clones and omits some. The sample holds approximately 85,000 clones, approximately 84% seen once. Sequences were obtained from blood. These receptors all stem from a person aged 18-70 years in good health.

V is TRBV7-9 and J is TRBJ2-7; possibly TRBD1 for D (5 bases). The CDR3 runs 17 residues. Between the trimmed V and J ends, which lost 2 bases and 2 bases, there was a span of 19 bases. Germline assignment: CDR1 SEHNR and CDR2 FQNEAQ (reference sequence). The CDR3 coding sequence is TGTGCCAGCAGCTTATTTGGTAGAGGACATGGCACCTACGAGCAGTACTTC. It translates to CASSLFGRGHGTYEQYF.

CDR3 in DNA: TGCAGCGTTGAAGGAAGGGCCTATGGCTACACCTTC. Translation gives CSVEGRAYGYTF. V gene TRBV29-1 combines with J gene TRBJ1-2; D not resolved. Germline V gives CDR1 SQVTM, CDR2 ANQGSEA. Trimming stripped 1 base from V and 4 bases from J, with 7 bases between. This CDR3 has 12 amino acids. The full variable domain, in which reference TRBV29-1 and TRBJ1-2 provide the parts outside the CDR3, is SAVISQKPSRDICQRGTSLTIQCQVDSQVTMMFWYRQQPGQSLTLIATANQGSEATYESGFVIDKFPISRPNLTFSTLTVSNMSPEDSSIYLCSVEGRAYGYTFGSGTRLTVV.

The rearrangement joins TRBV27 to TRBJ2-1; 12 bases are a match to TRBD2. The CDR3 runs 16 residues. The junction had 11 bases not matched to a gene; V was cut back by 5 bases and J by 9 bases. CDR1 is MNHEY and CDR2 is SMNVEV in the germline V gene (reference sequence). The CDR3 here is CASSTSTSGSRSEQFF. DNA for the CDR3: TGTGCCAGCAGTACCTCGACTAGCGGGAGTAGAAGTGAGCAGTTCTTC.

The CDR3 sequence is CASSLFTSDTSTDTQYF. The CDR3 DNA reads as TGTGCCAGCTCACTCTTCACTAGCGACACTAGCACAGATACGCAGTATTTT. The chain is built from TRBV18 and TRBJ2-3, with 7 bases matching TRBD2. Germline CDR1 is KGHSH and CDR2 is LQKENI. After removal of 4 bases from V and 0 bases from J, the junction contained 10 bases not matched to a gene. The CDR3 runs 17 residues.

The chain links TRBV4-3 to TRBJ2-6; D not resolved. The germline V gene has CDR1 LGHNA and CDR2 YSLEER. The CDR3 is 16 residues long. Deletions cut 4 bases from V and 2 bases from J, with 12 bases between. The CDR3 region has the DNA TGCGCCAGCAGCCCCCATGTCGACACTGGGGCCAACGTCCTGACTTTC. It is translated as CASSPHVDTGANVLTF.

The CDR3 DNA sequence: TGTGCCAGTAGTATCACAGACGTTAGCAATCAGCCCCAGCATTTT. Translated: CASSITDVSNQPQHF. The chain recombines TRBV19 with TRBJ1-5; the D is unclear. Germline V gene data show CDR1 as LNHDA and CDR2 as SQIVND (reference sequence). Between the trimmed V and J ends, which lost 3 bases and 0 bases, there was a span of 9 bases. The CDR3 has 15 amino acids. The entire variable domain, with the rest obtained from reference TRBV19 and TRBJ1-5, is as follows: DGGITQSPKYLFRKEGQNVTLSCEQNLNHDAMYWYRQDPGQGLRLIYYSQIVNDFQKGDIAEGYSVSREKKESFPLTVTSAQKNPTAFYLCASSITDVSNQPQHFGDGTRLSIL.

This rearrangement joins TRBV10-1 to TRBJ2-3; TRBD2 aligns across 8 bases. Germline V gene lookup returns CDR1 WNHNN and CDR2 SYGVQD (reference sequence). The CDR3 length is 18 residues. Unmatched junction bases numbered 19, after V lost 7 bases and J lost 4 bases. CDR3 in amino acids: CASISRSGASGYSDTQYF. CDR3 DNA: TGCGCCAGCATATCACGGTCTGGGGCTAGCGGGTATTCAGATACGCAGTATTTT.

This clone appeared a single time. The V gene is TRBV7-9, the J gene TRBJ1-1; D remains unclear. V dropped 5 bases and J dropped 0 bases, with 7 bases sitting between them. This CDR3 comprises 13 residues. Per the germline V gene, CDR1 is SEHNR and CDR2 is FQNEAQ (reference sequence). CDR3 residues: CASSVQVNTEAFF. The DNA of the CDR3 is TGTGCCAGCAGCGTTCAGGTGAACACTGAAGCTTTCTTT.

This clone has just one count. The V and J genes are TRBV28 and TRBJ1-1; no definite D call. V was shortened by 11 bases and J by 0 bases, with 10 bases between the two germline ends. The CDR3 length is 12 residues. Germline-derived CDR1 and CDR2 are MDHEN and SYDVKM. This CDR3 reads CAADRMNTEAFF. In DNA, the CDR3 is TGTGCCGCGGACCGAATGAACACTGAAGCTTTCTTT.